Below, 10 T cell receptor beta chains from the same sample are listed, as sequenced in a study of identical twins. TCRdb redid the calling of the 5' RACE reads with MiXCR, one entry per CDR3 protein. The repertoire holds some 330,000 distinct CDR3 sequences, with approximately 8.8% as singletons. The sample was naive T cells sorted from blood. The receptors here all came from a woman between 50 and 59 years old in good health.

This clonotype was seen many times. The chain joins TRBV6-4 to TRBJ2-3, with a weak D call TRBD2 (6 bases). The V end lost 5 bases, the J end lost 2 bases, and 11 bases lay between the germline ends. The CDR3 sequence is 14 residues long. In germline, CDR1 is MRHNA, CDR2 SNTAGT. CDR3 protein: CASSSGEATDTQYF. DNA of the CDR3: TGTGCCAGCAGTTCGGGGGAAGCCACAGATACGCAGTATTTT.

This clonotype appeared many times. At one end, the junction sequence differs from germline, possibly due to a read error. This chain's CDR3 is CASSFPGESSF. The DNA of the CDR3 is TGTGCCAGCAGCTTCCCGGGGGAGAGTTCGTTC. The chain is built from TRBV7-9 and TRBJ2-5, with D maybe TRBD2 (6 bases). The CDR3 extends over 11 amino acids. Per germline, CDR1 SEHNR and CDR2 FQNEAQ (reference sequence).

This clonotype occurred many times. The chain couples TRBV3-1 to TRBJ2-1; TRBD1 might be the D (7 bases). Germline loops: CDR1 LGHDT, CDR2 YNNKEL (reference sequence). Trimming shortened V by 0 bases and J by 2 bases, and 14 bases separated the two germline ends. The CDR3 has 17 residues. The chain's CDR3 is CASSQDSGGGPYNEQFF. In DNA form, the CDR3 reads TGTGCCAGCAGCCAAGATTCTGGAGGGGGCCCCTACAATGAGCAGTTCTTC.

The CDR3 spells CASSYGGGNTEAFF. Written as DNA, the CDR3 is TGTGCCAGCAGTTACGGGGGCGGGAACACTGAAGCTTTCTTT. The rearrangement joins TRBV6-5 to TRBJ1-1, with D tentatively TRBD1 (6 bases). Germline CDR1 and CDR2: MNHEY and SVGAGI. The V gene lost 2 bases and the J gene lost 1 base, with 8 bases spanning the gap. The CDR3 is made up of 14 amino acids.

This clonotype was seen at least ten times. The chain recombines TRBV20-1 with TRBJ2-1; 8 bases align to TRBD2. The CDR3 extends over 14 amino acids. The V segment lost 3 bases and the J segment 9 bases; nucleotides outside the gene matches: 10. Germline assignment: CDR1 DFQATT and CDR2 SNEGSKA (reference sequence). The CDR3, as DNA: TGCAGTGCTAGTCTCAGCGGGAGTTCTGGTGAGCAGTTCTTC. Translating it yields CSASLSGSSGEQFF.

V usage is TRBV2 and J usage is TRBJ2-2, with a possible D match to TRBD1 (5 bases). The V gene's germline CDR1 is SNHLY and CDR2 FYNNEI. V was shortened by 10 bases and J by 4 bases, with 13 bases between the two germline ends. There are 13 residues in the CDR3. CDR3 sequence reads: CAKQAYGTGELFF. For the CDR3, the DNA is TGTGCCAAACAGGCCTACGGCACCGGGGAGCTGTTTTTT.

The chain is built from TRBV3-1 and TRBJ1-2, with TRBD1 matching 8 bases. Per the germline V gene, CDR1 is LGHDT and CDR2 is YNNKEL (reference sequence). Losses at the gene ends were 7 bases for V and 6 bases for J; bases not matched to a gene: 7. The CDR3 is 13 residues long. In DNA, the CDR3 is TGTGCCAGCACCCTATCGGGACAGGATGGCTACACCTTC. Amino acid sequence: CASTLSGQDGYTF.

The genes are TRBV28 and TRBJ1-2, with a weak D call TRBD1 (6 bases). The CDR3 is 13 amino acids. V lost 3 bases to trimming and J lost 8 bases, with 13 bases between them. Germline V gives CDR1 MDHEN, CDR2 SYDVKM. CDR3 nucleotide sequence: TGTGCCAGCAGTTTGGGACATAGGGCGGGCTACACCTTC. Residues: CASSLGHRAGYTF.

This clonotype has a count of ten or more. The V and J genes are TRBV28 and TRBJ2-3, with D possibly TRBD2 on 6 matching bases. V was cut by 1 base and J by 5 bases, with 7 bases left in between. CDR1 and CDR2 (germline): MDHEN, SYDVKM. The CDR3 is 13 residues long. The CDR3 bases are TGTGCCAGCAGTTTATTCGGGAGAGATACGCAGTATTTT. This sequence encodes CASSLFGRDTQYF.

The V and J genes are TRBV4-1 and TRBJ2-1, with D possibly being TRBD1 (5 bases). Looked up from germline, CDR1 is MGHRA and CDR2 is YSYEKL. This CDR3 spans 13 amino acids. Trimming stripped 4 bases from V and 8 bases from J, with 12 bases between. The CDR3 here is CASSPDWTYEQFF. For the CDR3, the DNA is TGCGCCAGCAGCCCTGATTGGACATATGAGCAGTTCTTC.